This TCR beta chain emerged from a study of Ad26.COV2.S vaccination and SARS-CoV-2 variants. Whole-study context: Intramuscular Ad26.COV2.S at 5x10^10 or 1x10^11 viral particles.

The ends lost 6 bases at V and 3 bases at J; junction bases unmatched: 7. The length of the CDR3 is 16 residues. Germline-derived CDR1 and CDR2 are SNHLY and FYNNEI. Sequencing used immunoSEQ multiplex PCR; TCRdb keeps in-frame clones, though not all of them. The table records almost 400,000 clones, about 88% of them present only once. Regarding treatment: around 19 received Ad26.COV2.S at low or high dose, single or two shots; roughly 5 received placebo; per-sample allocation not given. Collection of the samples took place on day 63 after the first injection of vaccine or placebo. The source is a person aged 18 to 65 who received the Ad26.COV2.S COVID-19 vaccine or a placebo. The specimen was peripheral blood, collected in a trial of Ad26.COV2.S vaccine versus placebo. The V call is TRBV2, the J call TRBJ2-2; the match to TRBD1 covers 10 bases. The CDR3: CASSLRQGADTGELFF. As DNA, the CDR3 is TGTGCCAGCAGCTTAAGACAGGGGGCGGACACCGGGGAGCTGTTTTTT.